This T cell receptor beta chain was found in a study of neoadjuvant anti-PD-1 for oral cavity cancer. Across the whole study: Patients without progression received a fourth nivolumab dose around day 43, then surgical resection on days 50-56. General study results and limits: Each response group had just a few patients in TCR analyses. Pretreatment Treg/Th17 ratio correlated inversely with post-treatment tumor clonality.

Looked up from germline, CDR1 is LNHNV and CDR2 is YYDKDF (reference sequence). The V and J ends lost 4 bases and 4 bases, in that order; junction bases with no gene match: 10. This CDR3 has 16 amino acids. Time point of the sample: after neoadjuvant nivolumab, at surgical resection. These newly diagnosed stage II-IVA oral cavity squamous cell carcinoma patients had no prior systemic or radiation treatment. With regard to this clone: Its antigen is unknown.

This table comes from immunoSEQ multiplex PCR, and its TCRdb copy is limited to in-frame clones, with some not included. In the table there are some 22,000 clones, around 26% of which are singletons. The J gene is TRBJ2-5, the V gene TRBV15; 9 bases fit TRBD2. The clonotype was recovered from a person between 35 and 79 years old with oral cavity squamous cell carcinoma. The material was tumor tissue, obtained after nivolumab (anti-PD-1) treatment. The DNA for the CDR3 is TGTGCCACCAGCACCTCCCGAGCGGGAGGATCAGAGACCCAGTACTTC. Its translation: CATSTSRAGGSETQYF.